This T cell receptor beta chain was sequenced during a study of T cells in Graves' hyperthyroidism and ophthalmopathy. Regarding the study as a whole: Blood also showed most of the thyroid clonotypes that were expanded above 0.001.

This CDR3 has 14 amino acids. Germline CDR1 reads SGHVS; CDR2 reads FQNEAQ. The V gene lost 4 bases and the J gene lost 5 bases, with 14 bases spanning the gap. This clonotype was observed a handful of times. No antigen is known for it. TCR beta CDR3 sequences were amplified from RNA transcripts. First-round RT-PCR with HTBI primers amplified the TCR CDR3 region. Via MiXCR, TCRdb re-called the multiplex PCR reads, giving one row per CDR3 protein. In the table there are hundreds of thousands of distinct CDR3 sequences, 15% to 20% of which are singletons. The rearrangement joins TRBV7-8 to TRBJ2-5; tentatively, D is TRBD1 (5 bases). The sample was blood. The TCR was taken from a woman aged 18-29 years with Graves' hyperthyroidism. The CDR3 DNA reads as TGTGCCAGCAGCTGGGGCAGGGTTGCGGAGACCCAGTACTTC. Protein product: CASSWGRVAETQYF.